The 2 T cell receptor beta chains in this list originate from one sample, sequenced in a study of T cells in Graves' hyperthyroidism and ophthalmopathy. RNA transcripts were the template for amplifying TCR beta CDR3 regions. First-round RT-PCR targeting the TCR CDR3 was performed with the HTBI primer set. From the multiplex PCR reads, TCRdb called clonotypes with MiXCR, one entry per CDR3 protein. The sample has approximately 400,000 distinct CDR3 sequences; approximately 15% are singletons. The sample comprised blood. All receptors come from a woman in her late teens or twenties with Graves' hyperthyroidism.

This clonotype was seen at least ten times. The CDR3 spells CASSSRRGETQYF. The CDR3 DNA sequence: TGTGCCAGCAGCTCCCGCCGGGGAGAGACCCAGTACTTC. The chain carries TRBV13 and TRBJ2-5, with D possibly matching TRBD2 (5 bases). Germline V gene data show CDR1 as PRHDT and CDR2 as FYEKMQ (reference sequence). The CDR3 consists of 13 residues. V was pared by 4 bases and J by 4 bases, with 10 bases between.

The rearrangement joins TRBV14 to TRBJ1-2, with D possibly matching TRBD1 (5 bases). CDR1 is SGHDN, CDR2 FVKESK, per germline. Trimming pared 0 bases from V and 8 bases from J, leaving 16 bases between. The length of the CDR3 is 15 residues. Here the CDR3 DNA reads TGTGCCAGCAGCCAAGAACCCGGGGCGGTCCGGGGCTACACCTTC. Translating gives CASSQEPGAVRGYTF.